What follows are 13 T cell receptor beta chains derived from one specimen sequenced in a study of glioma-infiltrating T cells after dendritic cell vaccination. The repertoire was sequenced with immunoSEQ multiplex PCR; TCRdb's copy has only in-frame clones and lacks some. Of under 75,000 clones listed, more than 70% are singletons. Specified time point: after dendritic cell vaccination, including at tumor progression/relapse. The input for sequencing was blood, taken after dendritic cell vaccination. The receptors were sampled from a human donor with glioblastoma.

The count of this clone is one. The chain employs TRBV18 and TRBJ1-1, with D perhaps matching TRBD1 (5 bases). Between the trimmed V and J ends, which lost 4 bases and 4 bases, there was a span of 22 bases. Germline V CDR1 and CDR2: KGHSH, LQKENI. CDR3 length: 17 residues. CDR3 region: CASSLLQESSKTTEAFF. In DNA form, the CDR3 reads TGTGCCAGCTCACTATTACAGGAATCATCCAAGACCACTGAAGCTTTCTTT.

The gene calls are TRBV19 and TRBJ2-5; 15 bases map to TRBD2. After removal of 3 bases from V and 5 bases from J, the junction contained 4 bases not matched to a gene. CDR1 and CDR2 (germline): LNHDA, SQIVND (reference sequence). CDR3 length: 16 residues. The CDR3 region is CASSIGLAGGIETQYF. Here the CDR3 DNA reads TGTGCCAGTAGTATTGGACTAGCGGGGGGGATCGAGACCCAGTACTTC.

A remark on this clone: The junction does not match germline at one end; this may be a read error. CDR3 sequence (DNA): TGTGCTAGCAGCCCTCAGGGTGGCTACTATTTTGGCTACACCTTC. Protein sequence: CASSPQGGYYFGYTF. The chain is built from TRBV7-7 and TRBJ1-2; weak D call: TRBD1 (5 bases). This CDR3 has 15 amino acids. Germline V gives CDR1 SSHAT, CDR2 FNYEAQ (reference sequence).

This clone came up a few times. This chain links TRBV6-5 with TRBJ1-6, with 8 bases identical to TRBD1. This CDR3 spans 14 amino acids. The germline V gene has CDR1 MNHEY and CDR2 SVGAGI. Unmatched junction bases numbered 5, after V lost 6 bases and J lost 7 bases. CDR3 nucleotides: TGTGCCAGCAGAAAAAGGGACAGGAATTCACCCCTCCACTTT. Protein product: CASRKRDRNSPLHF.

The chain joins TRBV2 to TRBJ2-1; a weak D match, TRBD1 (6 bases). Trimming removed 6 bases from V and 0 bases from J, with 15 bases in between. The CDR3 loop spans 16 amino acids. Germline V CDR1 and CDR2: SNHLY, FYNNEI. CDR3 coding DNA: TGTGCCAGCAGGGGAATACTGGACAGCTCCTACAATGAGCAGTTCTTC. This encodes CASRGILDSSYNEQFF.

V and J are TRBV14 and TRBJ1-4, with 8 positions matching TRBD1. The germline CDR1 and CDR2 sequences are SGHDN and FVKESK. CDR3 length equals 16 residues. The trim removed 1 base at V and 1 base at J, leaving 2 bases unmatched. CDR3 DNA sequence: TGTGCCAGCAGCCAAGCAGGACAGGGAACTAATGAAAAACTGTTTTTT. It specifies CASSQAGQGTNEKLFF. The variable domain in full, with the rest retrieved from reference TRBV14 and TRBJ1-4, is EAGVTQFPSHSVIEKGQTVTLRCDPISGHDNLYWYRRVMGKEIKFLLHFVKESKQDESGMPNNRFLAERTGGTYSTLKVQPAELEDSGVYFCASSQAGQGTNEKLFFGSGTQLSVL.

The chain employs TRBV21-1 and TRBJ1-4; TRBD1 was called by the table and not checked on the DNA. TRBV21-1 represents a pseudogene. The CDR3 has 16 residues. CDR3 DNA sequence: TGTGCCAGCAGCAAAGTGGCCCCGGGACACTCGGAAAAACTGTTTTTT. It codes for CASSKVAPGHSEKLFF.

The chain uses TRBV21-1 and TRBJ1-2; TRBD1, the D gene given by the table, was not confirmed from the DNA. TRBV21-1 is recorded as a pseudogene. This CDR3 has 16 amino acids. The CDR3 nucleotides read TGTGCCAGCAGCAAATTGGGGACAGGAAAGACTCTAGGCTACACCTTC. Its protein is CASSKLGTGKTLGYTF.

This clone was counted once. Other DNA sequences from this sample encode an identical CDR3 as well. The gene calls are TRBV5-1 and TRBJ1-1; D gene ambiguous. This CDR3 region has 14 residues. CDR1 and CDR2 from the germline V gene are SGHRS and YFSETQ. Trimming took off 0 bases at V and 5 bases at J, with 11 bases between the two ends. This chain's CDR3 is CASSLAAGGTEAFF. Written as DNA, the CDR3 is TGCGCCAGCAGCTTGGCGGCAGGTGGGACTGAAGCTTTCTTT.

The chain uses TRBV9 and TRBJ2-3; 9 positions agree with TRBD1. The V gene end was trimmed by 3 bases and the J gene end by 8 bases; junction bases not matched to a gene: 7. Germline CDR1 SGDLS, CDR2 YYNGEE. The CDR3 contains 14 residues. Here the CDR3 DNA reads TGTGCCAGCAGCGCACGACAGGGGGTTAGTACGCAGTATTTT. Protein product: CASSARQGVSTQYF.

This chain links TRBV9 with TRBJ1-2, with TRBD1 matching 7 bases. The CDR3 contains 15 residues. CDR1 SGDLS and CDR2 YYNGEE come from the germline V gene. The V and J ends lost 4 bases and 1 base, in that order; junction bases with no gene match: 7. CDR3 DNA: TGTGCCAGCAGCCCCCGGGGACAGCATAACTATGGCTACACCTTC. This translates into CASSPRGQHNYGYTF.

CDR3 in DNA: TGTGCCAGCAGCTTGGGTCCTAATAGCAATCAGCCCCAGCATTTT. Residues: CASSLGPNSNQPQHF. The V and J genes are TRBV5-4 and TRBJ1-5; D gene ambiguous. The V gene's germline CDR1 is SGHNT and CDR2 YYREEE (reference sequence). The CDR3 loop spans 15 amino acids. Trimming removed 0 bases from V and 0 bases from J, with 7 bases in between.

This chain joins TRBV2 and TRBJ2-3; perhaps TRBD2 as D (6 bases). Per the germline V gene, CDR1 is SNHLY and CDR2 is FYNNEI. V gave up 4 bases and J gave up 5 bases, with 16 bases separating them. The CDR3 extends over 15 amino acids. CDR3 amino acids: CASSGMGGLGDTQYF. CDR3 bases: TGTGCCAGCAGTGGGATGGGAGGTTTAGGAGATACGCAGTATTTT.